A single sample gave rise to the 23 T cell receptor beta chains below, sequenced in a study of CD8 T cells in ankylosing spondylitis. TCRdb passed the 5' RACE reads through MiXCR, listing each CDR3 protein once. The sample includes 340,000 or so distinct CDR3 sequences, approximately 14% of them seen just once. Material for sequencing was blood, either unsorted or a sorted T cell fraction (not recorded which). These receptors were obtained from a male donor with ankylosing spondylitis or in good health (not recorded which).

V usage is TRBV28 and J usage is TRBJ2-1; TRBD2 agrees at 9 bases. The J segment lost 7 bases and the V segment lost 3 bases, leaving 10 bases of the junction unmatched. CDR1 is MDHEN and CDR2 is SYDVKM in the germline V gene. The CDR3 is 16 amino acids. Here the CDR3 reads CASSFRLAGKKNEQFF. In nucleotides, the CDR3 is TGTGCCAGCAGTTTTCGGCTAGCGGGAAAAAAAAATGAGCAGTTCTTC. Complete variable domain (other parts from reference TRBV28 and TRBJ2-1): DVKVTQSSRYLVKRTGEKVFLECVQDMDHENMFWYRQDPGLGLRLIYFSYDVKMKEKGDIPEGYSVSREKKERFSLILESASTNQTSMYLCASSFRLAGKKNEQFFGPGTRLTVL.

This clonotype was observed at least ten times. The chain joins TRBV11-2 to TRBJ1-3; D is uncertain. The length of the CDR3 is 14 residues. V shed 8 bases and J shed 0 bases, with 11 bases lying between them. Germline values: CDR1 SGHAT, CDR2 FQNNGV. The CDR3 DNA reads as TGTGCCAGCGGGAAAGGGAGCTCTGGAAACACCATATATTTT. It is translated as CASGKGSSGNTIYF.

In DNA, the CDR3 is TGTGCCAGCAGCTCCCCCGTAGGACACGCACCCTACGAGCAGTACTTC. It codes for CASSSPVGHAPYEQYF. This rearrangement joins TRBV7-9 to TRBJ2-7, with a possible D match to TRBD1 (5 bases). CDR3 size: 16 residues. The germline V and J ends were trimmed by 4 bases and 2 bases, with 18 bases remaining between them. Germline assignment: CDR1 SEHNR and CDR2 FQNEAQ (reference sequence).

This sequence joins TRBV9 and TRBJ2-1; D may be TRBD2 (6 bases). This CDR3 is built from 15 residues. Deletions cut 4 bases from V and 4 bases from J, with 15 bases between. The V gene's germline CDR1 is SGDLS and CDR2 YYNGEE. CDR3 in amino acids: CASSPREAGYNEQFF. DNA for the CDR3: TGTGCCAGCAGCCCCCGCGAGGCGGGGTACAATGAGCAGTTCTTC.

This clonotype was found a few times. The chain recombines TRBV12-3 or TRBV12-4 with TRBJ1-1; D ambiguous. V lost 4 bases and J 3 bases, leaving 15 bases between the germline ends. The CDR3 totals 15 residues. DNA for the CDR3: TGTGCCAGCAGTTACCGAAGGTCGACCTACACTGAAGCTTTCTTT. It translates to CASSYRRSTYTEAFF.

A single count supports this clonotype. The chain carries TRBV30 and TRBJ2-5, with 8 bases lining up with TRBD2. This CDR3 spans 13 amino acids. Germline trimming cut 3 bases from V and 7 bases from J; bases unmatched to any gene: 7. Germline loops: CDR1 GTSNPN, CDR2 SVGIG (reference sequence). The CDR3 nucleotides read TGTGCCTGGAGCACCGGGACTAGGAGGACCCAGTACTTC. Protein: CAWSTGTRRTQYF. Full variable domain (missing parts from reference TRBV30 and TRBJ2-5): SQTIHQWPATLVQPVGSPLSLECTVEGTSNPNLYWYRQAAGRGLQLLFYSVGIGQISSEVPQNLSASRPQDRQFILSSKKLLLSDSGFYLCAWSTGTRRTQYFGPGTRLLVL.

V usage is TRBV5-1 and J usage is TRBJ2-5, with D possibly TRBD1 on 6 matching bases. Germline V gene data show CDR1 as SGHRS and CDR2 as YFSETQ. Trimming left V 6 bases short and J 2 bases short, with 17 bases between. The CDR3 spans 15 residues. CDR3 DNA: TGCGCCAGCACCCTGACCGGGACATATCAAGAGACCCAGTACTTC. Translating it yields CASTLTGTYQETQYF.

The rearrangement links TRBV19 to TRBJ1-1; D is undetermined. The CDR3 contains 15 residues. Trimming stripped 2 bases from V and 1 base from J, with 11 bases between. Germline loops: CDR1 LNHDA, CDR2 SQIVND (reference sequence). CDR3: CASSILAEPNTEAFF. DNA for the CDR3: TGTGCCAGTAGTATACTAGCAGAGCCGAACACTGAAGCTTTCTTT.

This clonotype has just a few counts. CDR3 bases: TGTGCCAGCAGAAGACCGTCGGAGGAGCCCCAGCATTTT. Its protein product is CASRRPSEEPQHF. The rearrangement joins TRBV6-1 to TRBJ1-5; D not resolved. V lost 6 bases and J 8 bases, leaving 14 bases between the germline ends. Germline values: CDR1 MNHNS, CDR2 SASEGT. The CDR3 length is 13 residues.

This clonotype has a count of ten or more. The chain combines TRBV5-5 with TRBJ2-1, with D tentatively TRBD1 (6 bases). The CDR3 extends over 14 amino acids. CDR1 and CDR2 (germline): SGHKS, YYEKEE (reference sequence). The V and J ends lost 0 bases and 8 bases respectively, with 12 bases between them. CDR3 loop: CASSLVGRTDEQFF. Here the CDR3 DNA reads TGTGCCAGCAGCTTGGTCGGACGGACAGATGAGCAGTTCTTC.

This clonotype has just a few counts. The V call is TRBV6-4, the J call TRBJ2-7; a weak D match, TRBD1 (5 bases). V was cut by 3 bases and J by 7 bases, with 16 bases left in between. Germline CDR1 and CDR2: MRHNA and SNTAGT. The CDR3 has 14 residues. In DNA, the CDR3 is TGTGCCAGCAGTGAGGGGCAGGGATTCGTGGAGCAGTACTTC. Encoded protein: CASSEGQGFVEQYF.

This clonotype was found many times. The chain has TRBV12-3 or TRBV12-4 and TRBJ2-3; TRBD2 agrees at 7 bases. Trimming cost V 5 bases and J 0 bases; bases outside gene matches: 5. The CDR3 is 15 residues long. CDR3 sequence: CASSGTTFSTDTQYF. DNA of the CDR3: TGTGCCAGCAGTGGGACTACCTTCAGCACAGATACGCAGTATTTT.

This clonotype showed up just a few times. This chain uses TRBV20-1 with TRBJ2-5; D may be TRBD1 or TRBD2 (5 bases each). This CDR3 contains 16 residues. The V end was cut by 6 bases, the J end by 5 bases, with 25 bases between. The V gene's germline CDR1 is DFQATT and CDR2 SNEGSKA (reference sequence). The chain's CDR3 is CSAQTPGTLVGETQYF. CDR3 sequence (DNA): TGCAGTGCACAGACTCCCGGGACCCTGGTTGGCGAGACCCAGTACTTC.

The table lists this clonotype with many counts. The rearrangement links TRBV20-1 to TRBJ2-7, with D hard to call. V lost 1 base, J lost 3 bases, and 4 bases lay in between. The germline V gene has CDR1 DFQATT and CDR2 SNEGSKA (reference sequence). The CDR3 is made up of 11 amino acids. The CDR3: CSARALYEQYF. The CDR3 nucleotides read TGCAGTGCTAGAGCCCTCTACGAGCAGTACTTC.

This clonotype was picked up many times. The chain combines TRBV29-1 with TRBJ2-7; a possible D gene is TRBD1 (6 bases). CDR3 length: 15 amino acids. V was pared by 5 bases and J by 2 bases, with 19 bases between. Germline V gene data show CDR1 as SQVTM and CDR2 as ANQGSEA. This CDR3 reads CSVPSRAGATYEQYF. The CDR3 DNA sequence: TGCAGCGTTCCATCTCGGGCAGGGGCTACCTACGAGCAGTACTTC.

This clonotype was detected only a few times. J is TRBJ2-1 and V is TRBV5-1; D may be TRBD2 (5 bases). The V end was cut by 4 bases, the J end by 1 base, with 15 bases between. The CDR3 sequence is 16 residues long. CDR1 is SGHRS and CDR2 is YFSETQ in the germline V gene. CDR3 loop: CASSPLAGESYNEQFF. The CDR3 DNA follows: TGCGCCAGCAGCCCTCTAGCCGGGGAATCCTACAATGAGCAGTTCTTC.

This clonotype was observed a handful of times. J is TRBJ2-7 and V is TRBV10-3; TRBD1 matches at 10 bases. V lost 4 bases to trimming and J lost 0 bases; unmatched junction nucleotides: 6. Germline-derived CDR1 and CDR2 are ENHRY and SYGVKD. There are 16 residues in the CDR3. CDR3 sequence: CAISASTGGSSYEQYF. The DNA for the CDR3 is TGTGCCATCAGTGCCTCGACAGGGGGCAGCTCCTACGAGCAGTACTTC.

This clonotype was observed a few times. The gene calls are TRBV20-1 and TRBJ1-1; perhaps TRBD1 as D (6 bases). Per the germline V gene, CDR1 is DFQATT and CDR2 is SNEGSKA (reference sequence). V was clipped by 0 bases and J by 8 bases, with 13 bases between them. The CDR3 spans 13 residues. CDR3: CSARDPWTVEAFF. CDR3 nucleotides: TGCAGTGCTAGAGATCCCTGGACAGTCGAAGCTTTCTTT.

V and J are TRBV5-1 and TRBJ2-5; D is undetermined. Germline assignment: CDR1 SGHRS and CDR2 YFSETQ. This CDR3 has 12 residues. The V gene lost 4 bases and the J gene lost 5 bases, with 9 bases spanning the gap. The CDR3 protein is CASSEDGETQYF. DNA of the CDR3: TGCGCCAGCAGCGAGGACGGGGAGACCCAGTACTTC.

This clonotype has just a few counts. The rearrangement joins TRBV5-5 to TRBJ2-2; D uncertain. There are 14 residues in the CDR3. Trimming left V 4 bases short and J 5 bases short, with 12 bases between. Germline V gene sequence: CDR1 SGHKS, CDR2 YYEKEE (reference sequence). CDR3 amino acids: CASSLLLGTGELFF. The DNA of the CDR3 is TGTGCCAGCAGCCTTTTACTGGGGACCGGGGAGCTGTTTTTT. The whole variable domain, remainder taken from reference TRBV5-5 and TRBJ2-2, is DAGVTQSPTHLIKTRGQQVTLRCSPISGHKSVSWYQQVLGQGPQFIFQYYEKEERGRGNFPDRFSARQFPNYSSELNVNALLLGDSALYLCASSLLLGTGELFFGEGSRLTVL.

This clonotype was seen more than once but under ten times. Here the CDR3 reads CASSQMDGNYNEQFF. The CDR3 region has the DNA TGCGCCAGCAGCCAAATGGACGGGAACTACAATGAGCAGTTCTTC. The chain has TRBV4-1 and TRBJ2-1; possibly TRBD2 for D (5 bases). The V and J ends lost 2 bases and 3 bases respectively, with 11 bases between them. Germline CDR1 is MGHRA and CDR2 is YSYEKL. The CDR3 contains 15 residues.

This clonotype appeared a few times. The chain uses TRBV7-2 and TRBJ2-2; D possibly corresponds to TRBD1 (5 bases). CDR1 and CDR2 (germline): SGHTA, FQGNSA. There are 15 residues in the CDR3. V was trimmed by 2 bases and J by 4 bases, leaving 11 bases between them. The CDR3, as DNA: TGTGCCAGCAGCTTAAAGGGGAAATTCACCGGGGAGCTGTTTTTT. Amino acids: CASSLKGKFTGELFF.

This clonotype has more than one count but fewer than ten. CDR3 in DNA: TGCGCCAGCAGCCCCGAGGGCAGGGTCAGCGAGCAGTACTTC. It translates to CASSPEGRVSEQYF. The chain combines TRBV5-1 with TRBJ2-7; TRBD1 or TRBD2 may be the D gene (5 bases each). V was trimmed by 4 bases and J by 6 bases, leaving 17 bases between them. Per the germline V gene, CDR1 is SGHRS and CDR2 is YFSETQ. The CDR3 loop spans 14 amino acids.